The rows below give T cell receptor beta chains drawn from one sample of a study of OX40 agonist ivuxolimab in advanced cancers. Profiled with immunoSEQ multiplex PCR; TCRdb holds only in-frame clones, not every one. The repertoire holds tens of thousands of clones, approximately 88% seen once, with 45% to 70% in the top ten. Sequencing was performed on CD4+ or CD8+ T cells sorted from blood, taken in a trial of the OX40 agonist ivuxolimab. All receptors come from an adult with an advanced solid tumor such as melanoma, head and neck, liver or kidney cancer. CDR3s include the opening cysteine and the closing phenylalanine or tryptophan. Fields, in order: V gene, clone size, D gene, CDR3 protein. D genes are given only for firm matches. The size field is filled for only some rows; it gives once, few, many or a size class.

TRBV5-4 | - | - | CASSPGTDPYEQYF
TRBV18 | - | - | CASSLTTATDYGYTF
TRBV2 | - | - | CASRPSGSTDTQYF
TRBV19 | - | TRBD2 | CASSIVGTSGNEQFF
TRBV7-8 | - | - | CASSLSGLGRTGELFF
TRBV4-3 | once | - | CASSQDFMKGFNSGANVLTF
TRBV7-2 | - | TRBD1 | CASSSPGQPNQPQHF
TRBV5-6 | - | - | CASSIPGTSTYEQYF
TRBV5-4 | - | TRBD1 | CASSLRGQYNSPLHF
TRBV7-8 | - | - | CASSSDGYGYTF